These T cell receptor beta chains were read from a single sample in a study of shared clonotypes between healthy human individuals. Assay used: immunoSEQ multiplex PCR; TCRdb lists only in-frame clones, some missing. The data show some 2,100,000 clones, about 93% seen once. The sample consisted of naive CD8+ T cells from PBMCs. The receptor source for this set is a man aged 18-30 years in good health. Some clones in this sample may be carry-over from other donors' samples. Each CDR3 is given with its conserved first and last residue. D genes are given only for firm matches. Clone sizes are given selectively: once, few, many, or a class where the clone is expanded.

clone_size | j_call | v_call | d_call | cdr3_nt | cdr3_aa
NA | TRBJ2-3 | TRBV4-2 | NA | TGTGCCAGCAGCCAAGAGTCGGGCACAGATACGCAGTATTTT | CASSQESGTDTQYF
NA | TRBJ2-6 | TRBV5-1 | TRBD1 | TGCGCCAGCAGCTTGAGAAGGGACAGGGAGTGGGACTCTGGGGCCAACGTCCTGACTTTC | CASSLRRDREWDSGANVLTF
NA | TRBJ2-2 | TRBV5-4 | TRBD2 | TGTGCCAGCAGCCAGGGACTAGCGGGAGTAGAGACCGGGGAGCTGTTTTTT | CASSQGLAGVETGELFF
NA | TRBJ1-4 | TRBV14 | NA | TGTGCCAGCAGCCTTGTGGGGAATAATGAAAAACTGTTTTTT | CASSLVGNNEKLFF
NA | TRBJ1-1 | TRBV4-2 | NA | TGTGCCAGCAGCGCACTTACGAACACTGAAGCTTTCTTT | CASSALTNTEAFF
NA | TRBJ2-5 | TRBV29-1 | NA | TGCAGCGTGGTTTCGGGGCTCCAAGAGACCCAGTACTTC | CSVVSGLQETQYF
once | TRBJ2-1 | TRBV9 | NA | TGTGCCAGCAGCCCCTCCGAAGTGGAGCAGTTCTTC | CASSPSEVEQFF
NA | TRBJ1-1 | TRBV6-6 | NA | TGTGCCAGCAGTTACATTGCAGTCAACACTGAAGCTTTCTTT | CASSYIAVNTEAFF
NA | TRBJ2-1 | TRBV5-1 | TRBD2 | TGCGCCAGCAGTACGCGGGGGGTTGAGCAGTTCTTC | CASSTRGVEQFF
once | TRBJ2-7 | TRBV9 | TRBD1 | TGTGCCAGCAGCGCCCCCCCGAGGGGGCAGCCCGAGCAGTACTTC | CASSAPPRGQPEQYF
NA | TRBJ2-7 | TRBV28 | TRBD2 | TGTGCCAGCAGTCCTCTCGGGAGGGAGGGGACTCTCTACGAGCAGTACTTC | CASSPLGREGTLYEQYF
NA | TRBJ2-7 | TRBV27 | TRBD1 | TGTGCCAGCAGTGCCCGACAGGGGAACTACGAGCAGTACTTC | CASSARQGNYEQYF
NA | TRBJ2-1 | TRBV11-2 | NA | TGTGCCAGCAGCCCCCCGGGCCTGGAGAATGAGCAGTTCTTC | CASSPPGLENEQFF
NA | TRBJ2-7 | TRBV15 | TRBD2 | TGTGCCACCAGCGGAGACCTTTCGCTAGCGGGAAACGCCTACGAGCAGTACTTC | CATSGDLSLAGNAYEQYF
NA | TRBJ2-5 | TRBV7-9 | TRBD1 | TGTGCCAGCAGCTCTCTAGCACAGGGGGCCCGATCGGAGACCCAGTACTTC | CASSSLAQGARSETQYF
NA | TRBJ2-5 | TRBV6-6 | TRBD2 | TGTGCCAGCAGTTATAGGCTAGCGGGAGAAGAGACCCAGTACTTC | CASSYRLAGEETQYF
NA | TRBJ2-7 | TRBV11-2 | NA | TGTGCCAGCAGCTTAATCCCCACGGCAGGCTACGAGCAGTACTTC | CASSLIPTAGYEQYF
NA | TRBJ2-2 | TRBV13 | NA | TGTGCCAGCAGCTTGACAGGCGGGGAGCTGTTTTTT | CASSLTGGELFF
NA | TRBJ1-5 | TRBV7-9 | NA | TGTGCCAGCAGCTTATTCCCAGATCAGCCCCAGCATTTT | CASSLFPDQPQHF
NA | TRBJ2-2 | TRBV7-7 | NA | TGTGCCAGCAGCTTATATAGGGCGTCGAACACCGGGGAGCTGTTTTTT | CASSLYRASNTGELFF
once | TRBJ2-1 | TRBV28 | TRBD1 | TGTGCCAGCAGGTCCCCCGGGACAGGGGTTTTAAGCAATGAGCAGTTCTTC | CASRSPGTGVLSNEQFF
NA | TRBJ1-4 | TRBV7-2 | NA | TGTGCCAGCAGCAAGCGGCCCGTGGGAAATGAAAAACTGTTTTTT | CASSKRPVGNEKLFF
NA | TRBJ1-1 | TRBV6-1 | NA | TGTGCCGGGGGGATCGTGGGTGTTGAAGCTTTCTTT | CAGGIVGVEAFF
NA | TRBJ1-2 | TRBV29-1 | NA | TGCAGCGGACATTTTCTACGGTCGGAGGGCTACACCTTC | CSGHFLRSEGYTF
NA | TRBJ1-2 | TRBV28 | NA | TGTGCCAGCAGTTTATCAGGGGCCTTACAGTATGGCTACACCTTC | CASSLSGALQYGYTF
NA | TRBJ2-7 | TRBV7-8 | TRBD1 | TGTGCCAGCAGGATCCGGGACAGTGTCTACGAGCAGTACTTC | CASRIRDSVYEQYF
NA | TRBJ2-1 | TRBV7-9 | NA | TGTGCCAGCAGCTTAACTAGCCCCAATGAGCAGTTCTTC | CASSLTSPNEQFF
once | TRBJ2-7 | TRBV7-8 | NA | TGTGCCAGCAGCTCCGGTGGAGGGGGCTACTCCTACGAGCAGTACTTC | CASSSGGGGYSYEQYF
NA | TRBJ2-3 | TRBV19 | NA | TGTGCCAGTAGTATAGACCCTGGGGCTGATACGCAGTATTTT | CASSIDPGADTQYF
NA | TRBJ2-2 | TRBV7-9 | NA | TGTGCCAGCAGCGTTCCGGGGCCTCACCCCGGGGAGCTGTTTTTT | CASSVPGPHPGELFF
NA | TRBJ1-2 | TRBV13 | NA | TGTGCCAGCAGCCAGCGGCAGGGTAGGGGCTACACCTTC | CASSQRQGRGYTF
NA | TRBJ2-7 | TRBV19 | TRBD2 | TGTGCCAGTAGTATAAGCGGGAGCTGGTACGAGCAGTACTTC | CASSISGSWYEQYF
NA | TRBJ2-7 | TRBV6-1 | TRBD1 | TGTGCCAGCAGTGCCCGGGACAGGCCCTACGAGCAGTACTTC | CASSARDRPYEQYF
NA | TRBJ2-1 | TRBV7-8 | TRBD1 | TGTGCCAGCAGCTTATGGGACAGGGGGAATGAGCAGTTCTTC | CASSLWDRGNEQFF
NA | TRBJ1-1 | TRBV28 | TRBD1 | TGTGCCAGCAGTTTATCGACAGGGTCGAACACTGAAGCTTTCTTT | CASSLSTGSNTEAFF
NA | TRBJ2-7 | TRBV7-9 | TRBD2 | TGTGCCAGCAGCGGCTGGGACCTAGCGGGTCGTTACGAGCAGTACTTC | CASSGWDLAGRYEQYF
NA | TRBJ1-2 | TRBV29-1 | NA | TGCAGCGTTGTGGGTTCTGACTATGGCTACACCTTC | CSVVGSDYGYTF
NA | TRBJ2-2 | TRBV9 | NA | TGTGCCAGCAGCGTACCGGGAATAGCGCCGAACACCGGGGAGCTGTTTTTT | CASSVPGIAPNTGELFF
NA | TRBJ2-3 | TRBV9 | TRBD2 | TGTGCCAGCAGCGTAGGACTAGCGGCCCACACAGATACGCAGTATTTT | CASSVGLAAHTDTQYF
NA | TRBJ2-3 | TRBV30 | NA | TGTGCCTGGACTAGGGTTCCAGCGGGCTTGAAGACAGATACGCAGTATTTT | CAWTRVPAGLKTDTQYF
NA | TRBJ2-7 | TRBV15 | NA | TGTGCCACCACCGACAGAGGGGTCTACGAGCAGTACTTC | CATTDRGVYEQYF
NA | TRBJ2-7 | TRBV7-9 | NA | TGTGCCAGCAGCGCCGGTCGGTTGTACGAGCAGTACTTC | CASSAGRLYEQYF
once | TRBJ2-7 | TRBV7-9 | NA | TGTGCCAGCAGCGGAGACCCCCCGATAGAGCAGTACTTC | CASSGDPPIEQYF
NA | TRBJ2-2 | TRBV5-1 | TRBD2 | TGCGCCAGCAGGCCTGGACTAGCGGGAGCCGGGGAGCTGTTTTTT | CASRPGLAGAGELFF
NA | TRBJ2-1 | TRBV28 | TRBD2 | TGTGCCAGCAGACAGACCGGGACTAGCTATAGGACTGAGCAGTTCTTC | CASRQTGTSYRTEQFF
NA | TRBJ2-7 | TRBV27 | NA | TGTGCCAGCGCCCGAAGGGGTACCAGCTCCTACGAGCAGTACTTC | CASARRGTSSYEQYF
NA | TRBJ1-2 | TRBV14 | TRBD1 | TGTGCCAGCAGCTGGGGACAGAACTATGGCTACACCTTC | CASSWGQNYGYTF
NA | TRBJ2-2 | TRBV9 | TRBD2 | TGTGCCAGCAGCGTATTGCGGGAGGGCCCTGACACCGGGGAGCTGTTTTTT | CASSVLREGPDTGELFF
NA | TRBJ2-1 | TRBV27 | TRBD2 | TGTGCCAGCCGAGGACTAGCGGGGGGGAATGAGCAGTTCTTC | CASRGLAGGNEQFF
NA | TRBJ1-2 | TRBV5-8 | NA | TGTGCCAGCACCCCCCGATATGGCTACACCTTC | CASTPRYGYTF
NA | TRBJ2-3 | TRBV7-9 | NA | TGTGCCAGCAGATCTCCGGGAGTGGGAGATACGCAGTATTTT | CASRSPGVGDTQYF
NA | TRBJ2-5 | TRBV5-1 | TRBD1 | TGCGCCAGCAGCCCAGAACTCGCCCTGTCAGGGGGGACCCAGTACTTC | CASSPELALSGGTQYF
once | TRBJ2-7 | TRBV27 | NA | TGTGCCAGCAGTCCCTCGGGAGCCTACGAGCAGTACTTC | CASSPSGAYEQYF
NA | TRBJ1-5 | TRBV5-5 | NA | TGTGCCAGCAGCTTGGCGGCCTCTCGGAGCCCATATAGCAATCAGCCCCAGCATTTT | CASSLAASRSPYSNQPQHF
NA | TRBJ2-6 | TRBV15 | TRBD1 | TGTGCCACCAGCAGTAGACAGGGGGATTCGGGTGGGGCCAACGTCCTGACTTTC | CATSSRQGDSGGANVLTF